These T cell receptor beta chains were read from a single sample in a study of CXCR3-negative and CXCR3-positive naive CD8 T cells. TCRdb reanalyzed the 5' RACE reads and collapses them to one entry per CDR3 protein, without DNA. This sample's table reports approximately 83,000 distinct CDR3 sequences. The sequencing sample was made of naive CXCR3- CD8+ T cells from blood. The receptors originated from a human donor in good health. Some clones in this sample may be carry-over from other donors' samples. CDR3s include the opening cysteine and the closing phenylalanine or tryptophan. Fields, in order: J gene, clone size, V gene, CDR3 protein. Rows may omit the clone size; those that give it use once, few, many or a size class.

>TRBJ2-7|-|TRBV29-1
CSVKGGPHTYEQYF
>TRBJ2-1|-|TRBV30
CAWSGFGGGDYNEQFF
>TRBJ2-3|-|TRBV4-1
CASSQPRAGETDTQYF
>TRBJ1-5|-|TRBV2
CASCPQGGSNQPQHF
>TRBJ2-2|-|TRBV29-1
CSVEISQGAVGELFF
>TRBJ2-1|-|TRBV19
CASSMRSRDNEQFF
>TRBJ2-1|-|TRBV12-3/TRBV12-4
CASSSLEVAGYNEQFF
>TRBJ1-4|-|TRBV28
CASSMGQPPNEKLFF
>TRBJ2-7|-|TRBV29-1
CSATGTSGGSYEQYF
>TRBJ1-1|-|TRBV7-9
CASSPTGGKTEAFF
>TRBJ2-3|-|TRBV29-1
CSVDPDRGSLTDTQYF
>TRBJ2-1|-|TRBV6-4
CATKTSGESYNEQFF
>TRBJ2-1|-|TRBV3-1
CASSQGGASGNYNEQFF
>TRBJ2-2|-|TRBV6-6
CARDPRRENTGELFF
>TRBJ2-7|-|TRBV12-3/TRBV12-4
CASRLGGSVEQYF
>TRBJ2-5|-|TRBV27
CASSSLPASETQYF
>TRBJ2-1|-|TRBV29-1
CSVDVLTYNEQFF
>TRBJ2-1|-|TRBV15
CATIGTASYNEQFF
>TRBJ1-3|-|TRBV7-6
CASSLAGSFPGNTIYF
>TRBJ2-4|-|TRBV13
CASSSRTGTSEPNIQYF
>TRBJ2-3|-|TRBV28
CASSSEFVDTQYF
>TRBJ1-2|-|TRBV28
CASSWRGQTAYGYTF
>TRBJ2-2|-|TRBV7-9
CASSLAQVELFF
>TRBJ2-3|-|TRBV24-1
CATSDQGQSGTDTQYF
>TRBJ2-5|-|TRBV28
CASSLGDSEFETQYF
>TRBJ1-1|-|TRBV4-3
CASSKDAGEPAEAFF
>TRBJ1-2|-|TRBV10-1
CAIMKTGQSYGYTF
>TRBJ2-1|-|TRBV7-9
CASSLLAFSYNEQFF
>TRBJ2-7|-|TRBV28
CASSFPGRLAGGYEQYF
>TRBJ2-7|-|TRBV28
CASSTKILDGTGMCEQYF
>TRBJ2-2|-|TRBV6-2/TRBV6-3
CASSPGTTNTGELFF
>TRBJ2-4|-|TRBV12-3/TRBV12-4
CASSAGLLNIQYF
>TRBJ2-1|medium-sized|TRBV7-9
CASTSLDPAESAEQFF
>TRBJ2-7|-|TRBV28
CASSLRGWEQYF
>TRBJ2-7|-|TRBV4-3
CASSQVVSWDYEQYF
>TRBJ2-7|-|TRBV20-1
CSASGSSTDEQYF
>TRBJ1-1|-|TRBV29-1
CSVELGQPPGAFF
>TRBJ2-1|-|TRBV12-3/TRBV12-4
CASSFRNRELNEQFF
>TRBJ2-7|-|TRBV2
CASRRDDRGPYEQYF
>TRBJ2-7|-|TRBV4-3
CASSQDRAGIYEQYF
>TRBJ2-7|-|TRBV12-3/TRBV12-4
CASSLPPLGGSTTFLSEQYF
>TRBJ2-7|-|TRBV3-1
CASSQDLTSYEQYF
>TRBJ2-2|-|TRBV2
CASRETGTANTGELFF
>TRBJ2-3|-|TRBV6-5
CASTSGPRDTQYF
>TRBJ2-1|-|TRBV20-1
CSARDPGTAYNEQFF
>TRBJ1-4|-|TRBV11-2
CASSLAPGWTNEKLFF
>TRBJ2-1|-|TRBV7-8
CASSPRAGYNEQFF
>TRBJ2-2|-|TRBV2
CASHGGGELFF
>TRBJ1-1|-|TRBV12-5
CASEWAGGEAEAFF
>TRBJ2-2|-|TRBV29-1
CSVPGTLNTGELFF
>TRBJ2-7|-|TRBV13
CASSLSSGLAGYEQYF
>TRBJ2-1|-|TRBV25-1
CASRPGGYNEQFF
>TRBJ2-3|-|TRBV19
CASGEGITDTQYF
>TRBJ2-7|-|TRBV7-9
CASSPRLAGGSYEQYF
>TRBJ1-1|-|TRBV29-1
CSVEIRGQYTEAFF
>TRBJ1-1|-|TRBV6-8
CASSYGIGTEAFF
>TRBJ1-3|-|TRBV9
CASSVGRGPGNTIYF
>TRBJ1-2|-|TRBV29-1
CSVVEGVYGYTF
>TRBJ1-1|-|TRBV29-1
CSGSENTEAFF